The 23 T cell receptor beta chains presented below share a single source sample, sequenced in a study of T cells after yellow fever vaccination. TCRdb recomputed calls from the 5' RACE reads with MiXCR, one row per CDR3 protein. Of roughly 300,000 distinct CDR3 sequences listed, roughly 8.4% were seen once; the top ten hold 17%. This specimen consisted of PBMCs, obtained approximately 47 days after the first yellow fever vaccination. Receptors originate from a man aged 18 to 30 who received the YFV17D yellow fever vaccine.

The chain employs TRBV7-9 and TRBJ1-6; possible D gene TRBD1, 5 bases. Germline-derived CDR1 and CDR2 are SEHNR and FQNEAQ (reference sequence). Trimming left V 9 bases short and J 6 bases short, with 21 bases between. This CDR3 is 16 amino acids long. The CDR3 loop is CARSTGDGYSNSPLHF. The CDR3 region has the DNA TGTGCCAGGAGCACGGGGGACGGATATTCTAATTCACCCCTCCACTTT.

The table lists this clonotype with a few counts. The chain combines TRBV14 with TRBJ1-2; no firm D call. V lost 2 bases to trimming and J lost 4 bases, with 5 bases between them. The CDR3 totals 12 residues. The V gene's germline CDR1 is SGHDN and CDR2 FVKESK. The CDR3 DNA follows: TGTGCCAGCAGCCAAAGACGCTATGGCTACACCTTC. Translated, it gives CASSQRRYGYTF.

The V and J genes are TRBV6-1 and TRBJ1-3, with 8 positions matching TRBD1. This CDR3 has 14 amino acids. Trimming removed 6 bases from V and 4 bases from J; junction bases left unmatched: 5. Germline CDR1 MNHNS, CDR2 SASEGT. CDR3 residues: CASRRTGIGNTIYF. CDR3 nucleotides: TGTGCCAGCAGAAGGACAGGGATCGGAAACACCATATATTTT.

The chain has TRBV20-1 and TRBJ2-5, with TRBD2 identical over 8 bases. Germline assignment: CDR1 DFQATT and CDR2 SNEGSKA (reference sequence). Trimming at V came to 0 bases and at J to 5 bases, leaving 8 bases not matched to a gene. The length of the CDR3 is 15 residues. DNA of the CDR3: TGCAGTGCTAGAGATGGGCGGGGGGCTGGGGAGACCCAGTACTTC. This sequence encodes CSARDGRGAGETQYF.

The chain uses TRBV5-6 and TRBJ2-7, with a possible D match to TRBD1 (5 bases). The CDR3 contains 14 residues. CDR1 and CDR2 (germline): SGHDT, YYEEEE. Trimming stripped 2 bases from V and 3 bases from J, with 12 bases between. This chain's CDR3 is CASSLATRDYEQYF. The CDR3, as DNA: TGTGCCAGCAGCTTAGCTACCAGGGACTACGAGCAGTACTTC.

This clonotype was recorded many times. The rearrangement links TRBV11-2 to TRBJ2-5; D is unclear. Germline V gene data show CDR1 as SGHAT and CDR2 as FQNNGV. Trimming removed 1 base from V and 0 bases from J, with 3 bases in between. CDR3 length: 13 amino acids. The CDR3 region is CASSLGYQETQYF. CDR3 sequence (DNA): TGTGCCAGCAGCTTAGGGTACCAAGAGACCCAGTACTTC.

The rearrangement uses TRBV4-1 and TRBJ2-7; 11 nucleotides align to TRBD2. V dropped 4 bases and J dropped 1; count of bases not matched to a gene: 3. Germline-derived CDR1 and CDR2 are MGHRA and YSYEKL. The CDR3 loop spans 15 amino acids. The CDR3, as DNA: TGCGCCAGCAGCCCGGGACTAGCGGAATCCTACGAGCAGTACTTC. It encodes CASSPGLAESYEQYF.

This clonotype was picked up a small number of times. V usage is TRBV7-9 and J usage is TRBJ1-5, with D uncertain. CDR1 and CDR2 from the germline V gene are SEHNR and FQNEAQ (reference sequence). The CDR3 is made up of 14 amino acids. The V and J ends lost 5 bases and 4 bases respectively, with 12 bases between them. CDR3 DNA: TGTGCCAGCAGCCTACAGACTCAAAATCAGCCCCAGCATTTT. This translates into CASSLQTQNQPQHF.

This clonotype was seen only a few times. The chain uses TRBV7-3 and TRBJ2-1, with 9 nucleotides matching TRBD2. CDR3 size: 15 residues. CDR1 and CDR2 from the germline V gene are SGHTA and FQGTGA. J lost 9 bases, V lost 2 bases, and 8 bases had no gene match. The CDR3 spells CASSLVAGGRSEQFF. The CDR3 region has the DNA TGTGCCAGCAGCTTAGTGGCGGGGGGGCGAAGTGAGCAGTTCTTC.

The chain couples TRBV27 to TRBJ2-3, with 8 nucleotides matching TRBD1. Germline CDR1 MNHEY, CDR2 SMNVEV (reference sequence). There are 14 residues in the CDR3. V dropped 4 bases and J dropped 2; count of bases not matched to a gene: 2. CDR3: CASSSRGLTDTQYF. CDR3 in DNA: TGTGCCAGCAGTTCCAGGGGGCTCACAGATACGCAGTATTTT.

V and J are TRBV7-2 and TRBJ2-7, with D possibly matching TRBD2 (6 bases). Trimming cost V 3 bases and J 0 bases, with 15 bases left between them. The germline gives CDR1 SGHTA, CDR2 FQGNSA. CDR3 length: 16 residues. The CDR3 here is CASSFPSGLSSYEQYF. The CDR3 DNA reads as TGTGCCAGCAGCTTTCCGAGCGGGCTTAGCTCCTACGAGCAGTACTTC. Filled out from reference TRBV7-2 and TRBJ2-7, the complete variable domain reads GAGVSQSPSNKVTEKGKDVELRCDPISGHTALYWYRQSLGQGLEFLIYFQGNSAPDKSGLPSDRFSAERTGGSVSTLTIQRTQQEDSAVYLCASSFPSGLSSYEQYFGPGTRLTVT.

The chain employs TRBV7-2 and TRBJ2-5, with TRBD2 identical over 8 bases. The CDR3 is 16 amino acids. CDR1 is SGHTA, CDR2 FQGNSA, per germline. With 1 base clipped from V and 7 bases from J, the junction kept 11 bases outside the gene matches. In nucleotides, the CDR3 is TGTGCCAGCAGCTTAGTTGCGAGGGGCGCGGGGGGGACCCAGTACTTC. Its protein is CASSLVARGAGGTQYF. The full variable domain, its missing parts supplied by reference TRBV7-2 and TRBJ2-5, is GAGVSQSPSNKVTEKGKDVELRCDPISGHTALYWYRQSLGQGLEFLIYFQGNSAPDKSGLPSDRFSAERTGGSVSTLTIQRTQQEDSAVYLCASSLVARGAGGTQYFGPGTRLLVL.

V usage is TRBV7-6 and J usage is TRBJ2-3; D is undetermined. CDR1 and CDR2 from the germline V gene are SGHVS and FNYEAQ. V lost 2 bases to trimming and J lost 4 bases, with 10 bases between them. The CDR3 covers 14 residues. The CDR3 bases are TGTGCCAGCAGCTTAATTGTGATCCCAGATACGCAGTATTTT. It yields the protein CASSLIVIPDTQYF.

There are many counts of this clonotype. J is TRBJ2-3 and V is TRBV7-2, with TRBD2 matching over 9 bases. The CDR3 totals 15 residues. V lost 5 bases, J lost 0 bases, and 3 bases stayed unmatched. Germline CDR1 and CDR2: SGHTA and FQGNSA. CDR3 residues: CASSMLAGSTDTQYF. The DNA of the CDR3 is TGTGCCAGCAGCATGCTAGCGGGGAGCACAGATACGCAGTATTTT.

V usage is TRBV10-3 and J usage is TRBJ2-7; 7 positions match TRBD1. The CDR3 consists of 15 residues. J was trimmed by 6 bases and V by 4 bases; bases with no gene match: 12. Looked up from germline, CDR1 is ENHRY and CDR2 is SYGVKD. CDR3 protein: CAISADQGVLGEQYV. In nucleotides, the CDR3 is TGTGCCATCAGTGCAGACCAGGGGGTCCTTGGCGAGCAGTACGTC.

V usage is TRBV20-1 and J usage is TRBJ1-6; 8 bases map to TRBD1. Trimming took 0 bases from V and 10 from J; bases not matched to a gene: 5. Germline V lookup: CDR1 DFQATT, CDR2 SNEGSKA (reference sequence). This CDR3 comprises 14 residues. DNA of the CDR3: TGCAGTGCTAGAGATACCCAGGGGGCCTCACCCCTCCACTTT. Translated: CSARDTQGASPLHF.

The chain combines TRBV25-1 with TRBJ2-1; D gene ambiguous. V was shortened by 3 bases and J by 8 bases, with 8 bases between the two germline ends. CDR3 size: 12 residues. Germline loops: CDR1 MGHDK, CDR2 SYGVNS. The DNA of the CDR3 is TGTGCCAGCAGTGAGGGCGTCGATGAGCAGTTCTTC. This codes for CASSEGVDEQFF.

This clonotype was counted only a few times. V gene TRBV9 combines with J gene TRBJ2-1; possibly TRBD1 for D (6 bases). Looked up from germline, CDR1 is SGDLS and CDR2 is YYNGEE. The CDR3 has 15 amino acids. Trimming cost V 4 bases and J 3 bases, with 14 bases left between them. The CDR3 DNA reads TGTGCCAGCAGCCCCTCGGGACAAAACTACAATGAGCAGTTCTTC. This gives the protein CASSPSGQNYNEQFF.

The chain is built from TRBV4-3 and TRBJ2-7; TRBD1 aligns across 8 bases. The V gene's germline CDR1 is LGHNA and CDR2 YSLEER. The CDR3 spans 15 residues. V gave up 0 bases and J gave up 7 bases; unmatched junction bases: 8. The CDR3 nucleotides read TGCGCCAGCAGCCAAGACGGACAGGGAGAGTTTGAGCAGTACTTC. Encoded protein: CASSQDGQGEFEQYF.

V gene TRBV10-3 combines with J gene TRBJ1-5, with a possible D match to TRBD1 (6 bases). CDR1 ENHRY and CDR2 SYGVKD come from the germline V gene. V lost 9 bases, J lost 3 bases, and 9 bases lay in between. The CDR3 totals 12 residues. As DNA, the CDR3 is TGTGCCATTGGGACACTCAATCAGCCCCAGCATTTT. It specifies CAIGTLNQPQHF.

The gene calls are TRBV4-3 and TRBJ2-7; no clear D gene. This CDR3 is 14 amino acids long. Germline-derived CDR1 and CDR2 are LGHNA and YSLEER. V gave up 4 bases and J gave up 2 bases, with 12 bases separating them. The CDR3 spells CASSLGTSAYEQYF. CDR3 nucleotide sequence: TGCGCCAGCAGCCTCGGTACGAGCGCCTACGAGCAGTACTTC.

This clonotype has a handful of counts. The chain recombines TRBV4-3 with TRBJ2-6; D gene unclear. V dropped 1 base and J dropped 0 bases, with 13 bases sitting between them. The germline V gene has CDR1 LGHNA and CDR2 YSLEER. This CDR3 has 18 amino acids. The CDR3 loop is CASSQGMSPYSGANVLTF. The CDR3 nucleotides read TGCGCCAGCAGCCAAGGAATGTCACCGTACTCTGGGGCCAACGTCCTGACTTTC.

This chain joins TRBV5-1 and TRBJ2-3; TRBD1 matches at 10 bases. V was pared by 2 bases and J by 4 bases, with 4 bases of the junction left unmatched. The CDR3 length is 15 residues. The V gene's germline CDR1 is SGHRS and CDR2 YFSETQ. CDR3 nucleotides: TGCGCCAGCAGCTTCTGGACAGGGGGGGCAGATACGCAGTATTTT. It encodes CASSFWTGGADTQYF.